Listed below are T cell receptor beta chains from one sample, sequenced in a study of cytomegalovirus exposure and HLA in healthy donors. Sequencing used immunoSEQ multiplex PCR; TCRdb keeps in-frame clones, though not all of them. Among some 150,000 clones listed, around 69% were seen once. Source material: PBMCs. These TCRs come from a man aged 55-75 years in good health and CMV-seronegative. CDR3s leave out the opening cysteine and the closing phenylalanine or tryptophan. The order of the fields is V gene, CDR3 protein.

TRBV9,ASSKGLAGGETDTQY
TRBV28,ASNRDSNQPQH
TRBV7-8,ASTLWTGSNYGYT
TRBV13,ASSWEGGTEAF
TRBV11-2,ASSLGDGTPGELF
TRBV28,ASSPGGAGGRTEAF
TRBV4-3,ASSQEGQGYGYT
TRBV7-2,ASSLYGTSGRGGADTQY
TRBV19,ASRPGQNSPLH
TRBV28,ASRVGNAGGYEQY